This T cell receptor (beta chain) was obtained from a study of shared clonotypes between healthy human individuals. Losses at the gene ends were 5 bases for V and 5 bases for J; bases not matched to a gene: 7. This CDR3 contains 16 residues. Germline loops: CDR1 SGHAT, CDR2 FQNNGV. Repertoires were generated with immunoSEQ multiplex PCR, while TCRdb's copy carries only in-frame clones and drops some. The sample comprises millions of clones, more than 90% of which are singletons, and around 0.14% rests with the top ten. The V gene is TRBV11-2, the J gene TRBJ2-3, with 13 nucleotides matching TRBD2. Sequenced: naive CD4+ T cells sorted from blood. Subset meaning: CD45RA+ positively selected. The TCR sequence derives from a man between 18 and 35 years old in good health. The CDR3 region is CASSTRTSGSLDTQYF. DNA for the CDR3: TGTGCCAGCAGCACGAGGACTAGCGGGAGTTTAGATACGCAGTATTTT. Filled out from reference TRBV11-2 and TRBJ2-3, the complete variable domain reads EAGVAQSPRYKIIEKRQSVAFWCNPISGHATLYWYQQILGQGPKLLIQFQNNGVVDDSQLPKDRFSAERLKGVDSTLKIQPAKLEDSAVYLCASSTRTSGSLDTQYFGPGTRLTVL.